Listed below are T cell receptor beta chains from one sample, sequenced in a study of blood T cell repertoires in COVID-19. The assay was immunoSEQ multiplex PCR, and TCRdb's table has in-frame clones only and misses some. The sample carries roughly 86,000 clones, approximately 85% recorded once. Sequenced sample: peripheral blood. The source of these receptors is a woman of 80 years or more with COVID-19, enrolled during active disease. The CDR3 runs from the conserved cysteine through the conserved F or W. D genes are given only for firm matches. Rows may omit the clone size; those that give it use once, few, many or a size class.

j_gene: TRBJ2-5
v_gene: TRBV5-1
abundance: NA
d_gene: TRBD1
CDR3aa: CASSLVDRGETQYF
CDR3nt: TGCGCCAGCAGCTTGGTCGACAGGGGAGAGACCCAGTACTTC

j_gene: TRBJ2-2
v_gene: TRBV4-2
abundance: NA
d_gene: TRBD1
CDR3aa: CASSQAGTGVRYTGELFF
CDR3nt: TGTGCCAGCAGCCAAGCCGGGACAGGGGTTCGATACACCGGGGAGCTGTTTTTT

j_gene: TRBJ2-3
v_gene: TRBV18
abundance: NA
d_gene: NA
CDR3aa: CASSPLSGITDTQYF
CDR3nt: TGTGCCAGCTCACCATTGTCGGGAATCACAGATACGCAGTATTTT

j_gene: TRBJ2-5
v_gene: TRBV28
abundance: NA
d_gene: NA
CDR3aa: CASSLTGWETQYF
CDR3nt: TGTGCCAGCAGTTTAACAGGGTGGGAGACCCAGTACTTC

j_gene: TRBJ1-6
v_gene: TRBV28
abundance: few
d_gene: NA
CDR3aa: CASSLIIQGFDNSPLHF
CDR3nt: TGTGCCAGCAGTTTAATAATCCAGGGGTTCGATAATTCACCCCTCCACTTT

j_gene: TRBJ1-4
v_gene: TRBV6-6
abundance: NA
d_gene: NA
CDR3aa: CASSDRMSEKLFF
CDR3nt: TGTGCCAGCAGTGACAGGATGAGTGAAAAACTGTTTTTT

j_gene: TRBJ2-3
v_gene: TRBV7-3
abundance: NA
d_gene: TRBD1
CDR3aa: CASSNRQGALATDTQYF
CDR3nt: TGTGCCAGCAGCAACCGGCAGGGGGCTTTAGCCACAGATACGCAGTATTTT

j_gene: TRBJ2-2
v_gene: TRBV10-3
abundance: few
d_gene: TRBD1
CDR3aa: CAIRGQETYTGELFF
CDR3nt: TGTGCCATCAGGGGACAGGAGACGTACACCGGGGAGCTGTTTTTT

j_gene: TRBJ1-3
v_gene: TRBV7-2
abundance: NA
d_gene: NA
CDR3aa: CASRMTGSGNTIYF
CDR3nt: TGTGCCAGCAGGATGACGGGCTCTGGAAACACCATATATTTT

j_gene: TRBJ1-5
v_gene: TRBV28
abundance: NA
d_gene: TRBD1
CDR3aa: CASSRTGGLYQPQHF
CDR3nt: TGTGCCAGCAGTCGGACAGGGGGCCTATATCAGCCCCAGCATTTT

j_gene: TRBJ2-5
v_gene: TRBV3-1/TRBV3-2
abundance: once
d_gene: NA
CDR3aa: CASSHQLGGQETQYF
CDR3nt: TGTGCCAGCAGCCACCAACTAGGCGGACAAGAGACCCAGTACTTC

j_gene: TRBJ1-2
v_gene: TRBV24-1
abundance: NA
d_gene: TRBD1
CDR3aa: CATSEGQGYGYTF
CDR3nt: TGTGCCACCAGTGAGGGACAGGGCTATGGCTACACCTTC

j_gene: TRBJ2-3
v_gene: TRBV3-1/TRBV3-2
abundance: NA
d_gene: TRBD1
CDR3aa: CASSPGSRTGWDTQYF
CDR3nt: TGTGCCAGCAGCCCTGGGTCAAGGACAGGGTGGGATACGCAGTATTTT

j_gene: TRBJ1-5
v_gene: TRBV18
abundance: NA
d_gene: TRBD1
CDR3aa: CASSPQGQGVYQPQHF
CDR3nt: TGTGCCAGCTCACCACAGGGCCAGGGGGTCTATCAGCCCCAGCATTTT

j_gene: TRBJ1-4
v_gene: TRBV12-3/TRBV12-4
abundance: NA
d_gene: NA
CDR3aa: CASTLVGGEKLFF
CDR3nt: TGTGCCAGCACCCTCGTGGGAGGGGAAAAACTGTTTTTT

j_gene: TRBJ1-4
v_gene: TRBV6-2/TRBV6-3
abundance: NA
d_gene: NA
CDR3aa: CASSYSVGKLFF
CDR3nt: TGTGCCAGCAGTTACAGCGTTGGAAAACTGTTTTTT

j_gene: TRBJ2-1
v_gene: TRBV11-1
abundance: once
d_gene: NA
CDR3aa: CASSSDRKKNNEQFF
CDR3nt: TGTGCCAGCAGCTCCGACAGAAAAAAGAACAATGAGCAGTTCTTC

j_gene: TRBJ2-5
v_gene: TRBV2
abundance: NA
d_gene: NA
CDR3aa: CASSRQTVQETQYF
CDR3nt: TGTGCCAGCAGTAGACAGACAGTCCAAGAGACCCAGTACTTC

j_gene: TRBJ1-6
v_gene: TRBV18
abundance: NA
d_gene: TRBD1
CDR3aa: CASSPLGQGDSPLHF
CDR3nt: TGTGCCAGCTCACCCCTGGGACAGGGGGATTCACCCCTCCACTTT

j_gene: TRBJ2-7
v_gene: TRBV19
abundance: once
d_gene: TRBD2
CDR3aa: CASSKRTSGRAYEQYF
CDR3nt: TGTGCCAGTAGTAAAAGGACTAGCGGGAGGGCCTACGAGCAGTACTTC

j_gene: TRBJ2-3
v_gene: TRBV28
abundance: NA
d_gene: NA
CDR3aa: CASSHPQGVDTQYF
CDR3nt: TGTGCCAGCAGTCACCCCCAGGGTGTAGATACGCAGTATTTT

j_gene: TRBJ1-2
v_gene: TRBV28
abundance: NA
d_gene: NA
CDR3aa: CASSWAWGRGYGYTF
CDR3nt: TGTGCCAGCAGTTGGGCTTGGGGCAGGGGCTATGGCTACACCTTC

j_gene: TRBJ1-2
v_gene: TRBV11-2
abundance: NA
d_gene: NA
CDR3aa: CASSFEGSGYTF
CDR3nt: TGTGCCAGCAGCTTCGAGGGCTCTGGCTACACCTTC

j_gene: TRBJ1-2
v_gene: TRBV7-2
abundance: NA
d_gene: TRBD1
CDR3aa: CASSLKGTQGAFGYTF
CDR3nt: TGTGCCAGCAGCTTAAAAGGAACACAGGGGGCCTTTGGCTACACCTTC

j_gene: TRBJ2-7
v_gene: TRBV18
abundance: NA
d_gene: NA
CDR3aa: CASSQSSGEQYF
CDR3nt: TGTGCCAGCTCACAGTCGTCGGGAGAGCAGTACTTC

j_gene: TRBJ2-7
v_gene: TRBV7-8
abundance: NA
d_gene: TRBD2
CDR3aa: CASRYQRDPAYEQYF
CDR3nt: TGTGCCAGCAGGTACCAGCGGGACCCCGCCTACGAGCAGTACTTC

j_gene: TRBJ1-4
v_gene: TRBV28
abundance: few
d_gene: TRBD1
CDR3aa: CASSSGQGYEKLFF
CDR3nt: TGTGCCAGCAGTTCGGGACAGGGTTATGAAAAACTGTTTTTT

j_gene: TRBJ1-1
v_gene: TRBV10-3
abundance: NA
d_gene: NA
CDR3aa: CAISKPGGTEAFF
CDR3nt: TGTGCCATCAGTAAGCCGGGAGGCACTGAAGCTTTCTTT

j_gene: TRBJ2-3
v_gene: TRBV5-1
abundance: NA
d_gene: TRBD2
CDR3aa: CASSSGLAGGTRYTDTQYF
CDR3nt: TGCGCCAGCAGCTCTGGACTAGCGGGAGGCACCCGATACACAGATACGCAGTATTTT

j_gene: TRBJ2-4
v_gene: TRBV2
abundance: few
d_gene: NA
CDR3aa: CASGLENIQYF
CDR3nt: TGTGCCAGCGGGCTCGAAAACATTCAGTACTTC

j_gene: TRBJ2-1
v_gene: TRBV3-1/TRBV3-2
abundance: NA
d_gene: TRBD2
CDR3aa: CASSHPTSGWYNEQFF
CDR3nt: TGTGCCAGCAGCCATCCGACTAGCGGGTGGTACAATGAGCAGTTCTTC

j_gene: TRBJ1-5
v_gene: TRBV27
abundance: NA
d_gene: NA
CDR3aa: CASSLRGQPQHF
CDR3nt: TGTGCCAGCAGTTTACGAGGACAGCCCCAGCATTTT

j_gene: TRBJ1-2
v_gene: TRBV4-1
abundance: NA
d_gene: NA
CDR3aa: CASSQEGAQAPLSGGYTF
CDR3nt: TGCGCCAGCAGCCAAGAAGGGGCCCAGGCACCCCTCTCTGGTGGCTACACCTTC

j_gene: TRBJ1-1
v_gene: TRBV5-4
abundance: NA
d_gene: NA
CDR3aa: CASSLSTDEKAFF
CDR3nt: TGTGCCAGCAGCTTGAGTACAGATGAAAAAGCTTTCTTT

j_gene: TRBJ1-2
v_gene: TRBV9
abundance: once
d_gene: TRBD1
CDR3aa: CASSVEGQGAGGYTF
CDR3nt: TGTGCCAGCAGCGTAGAAGGCCAGGGGGCGGGTGGCTACACCTTC

j_gene: TRBJ1-1
v_gene: TRBV19
abundance: NA
d_gene: NA
CDR3aa: CASSIIGRNTEAFF
CDR3nt: TGTGCCAGTAGTATAATTGGTAGGAACACTGAAGCTTTCTTT

j_gene: TRBJ2-5
v_gene: TRBV23-1
abundance: once
d_gene: TRBD2
CDR3aa: CASSQSREGRDETQYF
CDR3nt: TGCGCCAGCAGTCAATCGAGGGAGGGTAGGGATGAGACCCAGTACTTC

j_gene: TRBJ2-3
v_gene: TRBV30
abundance: NA
d_gene: NA
CDR3aa: CAWSVPGGTDTQYF
CDR3nt: TGTGCCTGGAGTGTGCCGGGTGGCACAGATACGCAGTATTTT

j_gene: TRBJ1-5
v_gene: TRBV28
abundance: NA
d_gene: NA
CDR3aa: CASSFRGYSNQPQHF
CDR3nt: TGTGCCAGCAGTTTTAGAGGGTATAGCAATCAGCCCCAGCATTTT

j_gene: TRBJ1-2
v_gene: TRBV24-1
abundance: NA
d_gene: NA
CDR3aa: CATSDEHEGYTF
CDR3nt: TGTGCCACCAGTGACGAACACGAAGGCTACACCTTC

j_gene: TRBJ1-6
v_gene: TRBV6-5
abundance: NA
d_gene: NA
CDR3aa: CASSYVGGTAPLHF
CDR3nt: TGTGCCAGCAGTTACGTCGGGGGAACGGCACCCCTCCACTTT

j_gene: TRBJ2-7
v_gene: TRBV11-1
abundance: NA
d_gene: NA
CDR3aa: CASSPALAEQYF
CDR3nt: TGTGCCAGCAGCCCGGCCTTAGCCGAGCAGTACTTC

j_gene: TRBJ1-4
v_gene: TRBV30
abundance: once
d_gene: TRBD1
CDR3aa: CAWSRGQGGEKLFF
CDR3nt: TGTGCCTGGAGTAGGGGGCAGGGTGGTGAAAAACTGTTTTTT

j_gene: TRBJ2-7
v_gene: TRBV5-4
abundance: NA
d_gene: TRBD2
CDR3aa: CASSPLAGPSGEQYF
CDR3nt: TGTGCCAGCAGCCCGTTAGCGGGACCCTCGGGCGAGCAGTACTTC

j_gene: TRBJ2-7
v_gene: TRBV4-2
abundance: NA
d_gene: TRBD1
CDR3aa: CASSQDQQGAREQYF
CDR3nt: TGTGCCAGCAGCCAAGATCAGCAGGGGGCTCGTGAGCAGTACTTC

j_gene: TRBJ1-2
v_gene: TRBV28
abundance: NA
d_gene: TRBD1
CDR3aa: CASRTGNVHGYTF
CDR3nt: TGTGCCAGCAGGACAGGGAATGTTCATGGCTACACCTTC

j_gene: TRBJ2-3
v_gene: TRBV7-2
abundance: few
d_gene: NA
CDR3aa: CASTLYKTPPRGLTDTQYF
CDR3nt: TGTGCCAGCACCTTGTATAAGACGCCTCCGCGGGGGCTCACAGATACGCAGTATTTT

j_gene: TRBJ1-4
v_gene: TRBV18
abundance: few
d_gene: NA
CDR3aa: CASSPVGRLEKLFF
CDR3nt: TGTGCCAGCTCACCAGTGGGGCGCCTGGAAAAACTGTTTTTT

j_gene: TRBJ2-2
v_gene: TRBV5-4
abundance: NA
d_gene: TRBD2
CDR3aa: CASSPGTSGRAGELFF
CDR3nt: TGTGCCAGCAGCCCCGGGACTAGCGGGAGGGCCGGGGAGCTGTTTTTT

j_gene: TRBJ2-2
v_gene: TRBV19
abundance: NA
d_gene: TRBD2
CDR3aa: CASSISGTNTGELFF
CDR3nt: TGTGCCAGTAGTATAAGCGGGACGAACACCGGGGAGCTGTTTTTT

j_gene: TRBJ2-7
v_gene: TRBV2
abundance: once
d_gene: NA
CDR3aa: CASSVPRDTRSYEQYF
CDR3nt: TGTGCCAGCAGTGTCCCTCGGGACACTCGCTCCTACGAGCAGTACTTC

j_gene: TRBJ2-1
v_gene: TRBV7-3
abundance: NA
d_gene: NA
CDR3aa: CASSSPGLDYNEQFF
CDR3nt: TGTGCCAGCAGCTCCCCTGGACTGGACTACAATGAGCAGTTCTTC

j_gene: TRBJ2-5
v_gene: TRBV18
abundance: NA
d_gene: TRBD2
CDR3aa: CASSPRIAGMGETQYF
CDR3nt: TGTGCCAGCTCACCACGGATAGCGGGGATGGGAGAGACCCAGTACTTC

j_gene: TRBJ1-1
v_gene: TRBV5-1
abundance: NA
d_gene: NA
CDR3aa: CASSFSANTEAFF
CDR3nt: TGCGCCAGCAGCTTTAGCGCGAACACTGAAGCTTTCTTT

j_gene: TRBJ2-1
v_gene: TRBV6-6
abundance: NA
d_gene: TRBD2
CDR3aa: CASRRTSGRENEQFF
CDR3nt: TGTGCCAGCAGACGTACTAGCGGGAGGGAAAATGAGCAGTTCTTC

j_gene: TRBJ2-2
v_gene: TRBV6-2/TRBV6-3
abundance: NA
d_gene: NA
CDR3aa: CASSFIGELFF
CDR3nt: TGTGCCAGCAGTTTCATCGGGGAGCTGTTTTTT

j_gene: TRBJ2-1
v_gene: TRBV9
abundance: few
d_gene: TRBD1
CDR3aa: CASSAARGHEQFF
CDR3nt: TGTGCCAGCAGCGCTGCCAGGGGGCATGAGCAGTTCTTC